Below are 21 T cell receptor beta chains sequenced from a single sample in a study of cytomegalovirus exposure and HLA in healthy donors. The PCR contained 60 Vbeta and 13 Jbeta primers. Method: immunoSEQ multiplex PCR; TCRdb's copy keeps in-frame clones and lacks some. Among about 140,000 clones listed, approximately 80% were seen once. Sequenced sample: PBMCs. These receptors were obtained from a woman aged 40 to 50 in good health and CMV-seropositive.

This sequence joins TRBV7-2 and TRBJ2-5; 8 nucleotides align to TRBD2. Germline lookup yields CDR1 SGHTA and CDR2 FQGNSA. Trimming took 3 bases from V and 3 from J; bases not matched to a gene: 6. The CDR3 contains 15 residues. CDR3 sequence (DNA): TGTGCCAGCAGCTTCCTAGGACTAGCAGAAGAGACCCAGTACTTC. Protein: CASSFLGLAEETQYF.

The CDR3 region is CSVAIAGPYEQYF. The CDR3, as DNA: TGCAGCGTTGCTATAGCGGGCCCCTACGAGCAGTACTTC. The V gene is TRBV29-1, the J gene TRBJ2-5, with 7 nucleotides matching TRBD2. The assigned J gene may be wrong: the sequence end matches TRBJ2-7 better. In germline, CDR1 is SQVTM, CDR2 ANQGSEA. This CDR3 contains 13 residues.

The V and J genes are TRBV25-1 and TRBJ1-4; maybe TRBD1 (6 bases). The CDR3 is 14 amino acids. Germline V gene lookup returns CDR1 MGHDK and CDR2 SYGVNS. V was shortened by 4 bases and J by 14 bases, with 20 bases between the two germline ends. CDR3: CASSVPGVEGKLFF. The DNA for the CDR3 is TGTGCCAGCAGTGTACCAGGGGTAGAGGGTAAGCTGTTTTTT.

The chain couples TRBV6-1 to TRBJ1-5; D is unclear. The CDR3 extends over 15 amino acids. Germline CDR1 reads MNHNS; CDR2 reads SASEGT. The ends were cut back, 5 bases at V and 3 bases at J, with 14 bases in the middle. As DNA, the CDR3 is TGTGCCAGCAGTACTTGGGCGGGGAACAATCAGCCCCAGCATTTT. This encodes CASSTWAGNNQPQHF.

The gene calls are TRBV10-3 and TRBJ2-7; 7 nucleotides align to TRBD2. J was trimmed by 6 bases and V by 9 bases; bases with no gene match: 14. Looked up from germline, CDR1 is ENHRY and CDR2 is SYGVKD. There are 14 residues in the CDR3. The CDR3 here is CAILDMGGEREQYF. For the CDR3, the DNA is TGTGCCATACTGGACATGGGGGGGGAACGCGAGCAGTACTTC.

J is TRBJ2-7 and V is TRBV27, with 7 bases that match TRBD2. With V trimmed by 7 bases and J by 5 bases, 8 bases remained unmatched. CDR3 length equals 13 residues. Germline lookup yields CDR1 MNHEY and CDR2 SMNVEV (reference sequence). CDR3 region: CASTAGAPDEQYF. The CDR3 nucleotides are TGTGCCAGCACGGCGGGAGCTCCTGACGAGCAGTACTTC.

The V call is TRBV7-9, the J call TRBJ2-5, with D perhaps matching TRBD2 (5 bases). The ends were cut back, 1 base at V and 5 bases at J, with 11 bases in the middle. Germline CDR1 is SEHNR and CDR2 is FQNEAQ (reference sequence). The CDR3 has 14 amino acids. This chain's CDR3 is CASSLGLARETQYF. In nucleotides, the CDR3 is TGTGCCAGCAGCTTAGGGCTAGCAAGGGAGACCCAGTACTTC.

The chain recombines TRBV5-1 with TRBJ2-6, with 8 bases matching TRBD1. Germline assignment: CDR1 SGHRS and CDR2 YFSETQ. This CDR3 region has 17 residues. V was pared by 0 bases and J by 2 bases, with 4 bases of the junction left unmatched. CDR3 region: CASSLGAGGAGANVLTF. The CDR3 DNA reads TGCGCCAGCAGCTTGGGCGCAGGGGGCGCTGGGGCCAACGTCCTGACTTTC.

This chain links TRBV5-1 with TRBJ2-7; 10 nucleotides match TRBD2. Looked up from germline, CDR1 is SGHRS and CDR2 is YFSETQ. The CDR3 runs 15 residues. The trim removed 0 bases at V and 4 bases at J, leaving 4 bases unmatched. CDR3 amino acids: CASSLDGSGGYEQYF. The DNA for the CDR3 is TGCGCCAGCAGCTTGGATGGTAGCGGGGGGTACGAGCAGTACTTC.

V usage is TRBV7-3 and J usage is TRBJ2-7; 8 nucleotides agree with TRBD2. Per the germline V gene, CDR1 is SGHTA and CDR2 is FQGTGA. V dropped 3 bases and J dropped 5; count of bases not matched to a gene: 3. The CDR3 is 13 amino acids. CDR3 sequence reads: CASSFRAGDEQYF. The CDR3 DNA follows: TGTGCCAGCAGCTTTCGAGCGGGGGACGAGCAGTACTTC.

V and J are TRBV28 and TRBJ2-5; 11 positions agree with TRBD2. Germline trimming cut 6 bases from V and 5 bases from J; bases unmatched to any gene: 17. From germline, CDR1 is MDHEN and CDR2 SYDVKM. This CDR3 has 18 amino acids. This CDR3 is CASRTGTSGPIIWETQYF. In nucleotides, the CDR3 is TGTGCCAGCAGAACAGGGACTAGCGGACCGATCATCTGGGAGACCCAGTACTTC.

This rearrangement joins TRBV5-4 to TRBJ1-5; a possible D gene is TRBD1 (5 bases). The CDR3 extends over 17 amino acids. Germline CDR1 reads SGHNT; CDR2 reads YYREEE (reference sequence). V was shortened by 0 bases and J by 0 bases, with 13 bases between the two germline ends. The chain's CDR3 is CASSLDGQGNSNQPQHF. The DNA for the CDR3 is TGTGCCAGCAGCTTGGACGGGCAGGGTAATAGCAATCAGCCCCAGCATTTT. The full variable domain, in which reference TRBV5-4 and TRBJ1-5 provide the parts outside the CDR3, is ETGVTQSPTHLIKTRGQQVTLRCSSQSGHNTVSWYQQALGQGPQFIFQYYREEENGRGNFPPRFSGLQFPNYSSELNVNALELDDSALYLCASSLDGQGNSNQPQHFGDGTRLSIL.

V usage is TRBV5-1 and J usage is TRBJ2-7, with TRBD1 as a possible D gene (6 bases). Trimming pared 2 bases from V and 6 bases from J, leaving 12 bases between. Germline assignment: CDR1 SGHRS and CDR2 YFSETQ. The CDR3 is 13 residues long. CDR3 in DNA: TGCGCCAGCAGCTTACAGGGAGCAAGCGAGCAGTACTTC. Its protein is CASSLQGASEQYF.

This clone showed up just a few times. This chain's CDR3 is CASSKTAGYGKDNSPLHF. In DNA form, the CDR3 reads TGTGCCAGCAGCAAAACGGCAGGGTATGGTAAGGATAATTCACCCCTCCACTTT. The rearrangement joins TRBV21-1 to TRBJ1-6; the D call TRBD1 from the table was never checked on the DNA. TRBV21-1 is classified as a pseudogene. This CDR3 contains 18 residues.

CDR3 nucleotide sequence: TGCAGCGTTGGGGACAACTGGAATCAGCCCCAGCATTTT. It codes for CSVGDNWNQPQHF. The chain carries TRBV29-1 and TRBJ1-5, with D possibly being TRBD1 (6 bases). V was shortened by 4 bases and J by 4 bases, with 11 bases between the two germline ends. The CDR3 is made up of 13 amino acids. CDR1 SQVTM and CDR2 ANQGSEA come from the germline V gene.

The chain uses TRBV9 and TRBJ1-6; D gene unclear. Germline lookup yields CDR1 SGDLS and CDR2 YYNGEE. Trimming took off 0 bases at V and 9 bases at J, with 16 bases between the two ends. The CDR3 is made up of 16 amino acids. The CDR3 protein is CASSVGPDISGSPLHF. CDR3 nucleotide sequence: TGTGCCAGCAGCGTAGGTCCTGATATTTCAGGTTCACCCCTCCACTTT.

This clone was observed a handful of times. The chain recombines TRBV10-2 with TRBJ1-1, with D maybe TRBD1 (6 bases). This CDR3 spans 14 amino acids. Trimming left V 4 bases short and J 4 bases short, with 13 bases between. Looked up from germline, CDR1 is WSHSY and CDR2 is SAAADI. The chain's CDR3 is CASSVKGELTEAFF. The CDR3 DNA reads as TGCGCCAGCAGTGTCAAGGGGGAACTCACTGAAGCTTTCTTT.

Worth noting for this clone: Additional DNA sequences in this sample encode the identical CDR3. J is TRBJ2-5 and V is TRBV30; 9 nucleotides agree with TRBD1. The CDR3 spans 13 residues. The V gene's germline CDR1 is GTSNPN and CDR2 SVGIG (reference sequence). V lost 2 bases to trimming and J lost 4 bases; unmatched junction nucleotides: 2. The CDR3 is CAWSLQGAETQYF. For the CDR3, the DNA is TGTGCCTGGAGTCTACAGGGGGCAGAGACCCAGTACTTC.

This clone is a singleton in its sample. CDR3: CASSYSSAGGTDTQYF. Written as DNA, the CDR3 is TGTGCCAGCAGTTACTCCTCTGCGGGAGGGACAGATACGCAGTATTTT. The chain joins TRBV6-5 to TRBJ2-3; TRBD2 matches at 9 bases. Germline lookup yields CDR1 MNHEY and CDR2 SVGAGI. This CDR3 has 16 residues. V lost 0 bases and J lost 3; bases outside the gene matches: 4.

This clone turned up a few times. The rearrangement uses TRBV28 and TRBJ1-5; D gene uncertain. V was shortened by 8 bases and J by 4 bases, with 12 bases between the two germline ends. The germline CDR1 and CDR2 sequences are MDHEN and SYDVKM. The CDR3 is 13 residues long. The CDR3 reads CASYMDLNQPQHF. The CDR3 coding sequence is TGTGCCAGCTACATGGACTTAAATCAGCCCCAGCATTTT.

As DNA, the CDR3 is TGTGCCAGCAGCAGAGGAGCAGATACGCAGTATTTT. It specifies CASSRGADTQYF. The chain uses TRBV5-5 and TRBJ2-3, with D hard to call. The CDR3 totals 12 residues. Germline lookup yields CDR1 SGHKS and CDR2 YYEKEE (reference sequence). Trimming cost V 4 bases and J 4 bases, with 7 bases left between them.